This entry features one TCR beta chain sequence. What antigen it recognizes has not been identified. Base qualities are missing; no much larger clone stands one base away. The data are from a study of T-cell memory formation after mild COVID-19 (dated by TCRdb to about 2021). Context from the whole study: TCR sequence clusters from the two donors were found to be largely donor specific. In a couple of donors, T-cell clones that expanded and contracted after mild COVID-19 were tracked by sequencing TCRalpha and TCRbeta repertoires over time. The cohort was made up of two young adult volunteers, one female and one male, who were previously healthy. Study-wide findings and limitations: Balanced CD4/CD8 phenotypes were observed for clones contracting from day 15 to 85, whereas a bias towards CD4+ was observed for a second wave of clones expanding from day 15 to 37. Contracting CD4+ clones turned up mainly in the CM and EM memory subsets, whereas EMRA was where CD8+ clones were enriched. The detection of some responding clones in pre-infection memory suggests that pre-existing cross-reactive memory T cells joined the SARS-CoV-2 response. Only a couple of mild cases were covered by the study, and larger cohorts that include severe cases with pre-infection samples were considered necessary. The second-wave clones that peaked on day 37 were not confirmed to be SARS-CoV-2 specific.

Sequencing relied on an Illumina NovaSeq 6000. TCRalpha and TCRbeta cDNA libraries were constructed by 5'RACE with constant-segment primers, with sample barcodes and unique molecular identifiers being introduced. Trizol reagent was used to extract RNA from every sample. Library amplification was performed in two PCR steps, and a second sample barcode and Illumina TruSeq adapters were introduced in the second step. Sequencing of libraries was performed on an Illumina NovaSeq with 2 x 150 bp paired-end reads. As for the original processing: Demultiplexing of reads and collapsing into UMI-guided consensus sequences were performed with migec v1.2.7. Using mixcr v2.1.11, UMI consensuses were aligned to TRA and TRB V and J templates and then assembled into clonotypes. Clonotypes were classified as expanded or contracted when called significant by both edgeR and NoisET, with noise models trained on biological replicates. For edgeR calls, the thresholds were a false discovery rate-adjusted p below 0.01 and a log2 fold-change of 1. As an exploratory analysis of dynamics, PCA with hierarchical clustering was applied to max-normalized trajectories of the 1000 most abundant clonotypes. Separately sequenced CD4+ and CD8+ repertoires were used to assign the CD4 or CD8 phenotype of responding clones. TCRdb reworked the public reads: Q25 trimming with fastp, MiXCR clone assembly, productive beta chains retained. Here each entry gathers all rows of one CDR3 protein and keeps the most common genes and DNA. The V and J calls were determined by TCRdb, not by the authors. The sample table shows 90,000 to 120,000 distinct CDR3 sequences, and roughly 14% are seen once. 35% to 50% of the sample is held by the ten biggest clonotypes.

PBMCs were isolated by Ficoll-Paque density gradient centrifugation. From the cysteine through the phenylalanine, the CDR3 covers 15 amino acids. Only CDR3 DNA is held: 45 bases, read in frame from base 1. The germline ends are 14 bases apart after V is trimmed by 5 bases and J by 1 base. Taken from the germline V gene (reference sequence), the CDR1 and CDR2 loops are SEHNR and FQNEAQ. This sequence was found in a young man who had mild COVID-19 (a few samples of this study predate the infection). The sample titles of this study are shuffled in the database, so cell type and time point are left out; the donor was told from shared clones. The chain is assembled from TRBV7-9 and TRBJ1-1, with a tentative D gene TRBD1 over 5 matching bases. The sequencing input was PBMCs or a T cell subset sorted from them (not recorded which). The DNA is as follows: TGTGCCAGCAGCCCTCGGGACGGGACGAACACTGAAGCTTTCTTT. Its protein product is CASSPRDGTNTEAFF.